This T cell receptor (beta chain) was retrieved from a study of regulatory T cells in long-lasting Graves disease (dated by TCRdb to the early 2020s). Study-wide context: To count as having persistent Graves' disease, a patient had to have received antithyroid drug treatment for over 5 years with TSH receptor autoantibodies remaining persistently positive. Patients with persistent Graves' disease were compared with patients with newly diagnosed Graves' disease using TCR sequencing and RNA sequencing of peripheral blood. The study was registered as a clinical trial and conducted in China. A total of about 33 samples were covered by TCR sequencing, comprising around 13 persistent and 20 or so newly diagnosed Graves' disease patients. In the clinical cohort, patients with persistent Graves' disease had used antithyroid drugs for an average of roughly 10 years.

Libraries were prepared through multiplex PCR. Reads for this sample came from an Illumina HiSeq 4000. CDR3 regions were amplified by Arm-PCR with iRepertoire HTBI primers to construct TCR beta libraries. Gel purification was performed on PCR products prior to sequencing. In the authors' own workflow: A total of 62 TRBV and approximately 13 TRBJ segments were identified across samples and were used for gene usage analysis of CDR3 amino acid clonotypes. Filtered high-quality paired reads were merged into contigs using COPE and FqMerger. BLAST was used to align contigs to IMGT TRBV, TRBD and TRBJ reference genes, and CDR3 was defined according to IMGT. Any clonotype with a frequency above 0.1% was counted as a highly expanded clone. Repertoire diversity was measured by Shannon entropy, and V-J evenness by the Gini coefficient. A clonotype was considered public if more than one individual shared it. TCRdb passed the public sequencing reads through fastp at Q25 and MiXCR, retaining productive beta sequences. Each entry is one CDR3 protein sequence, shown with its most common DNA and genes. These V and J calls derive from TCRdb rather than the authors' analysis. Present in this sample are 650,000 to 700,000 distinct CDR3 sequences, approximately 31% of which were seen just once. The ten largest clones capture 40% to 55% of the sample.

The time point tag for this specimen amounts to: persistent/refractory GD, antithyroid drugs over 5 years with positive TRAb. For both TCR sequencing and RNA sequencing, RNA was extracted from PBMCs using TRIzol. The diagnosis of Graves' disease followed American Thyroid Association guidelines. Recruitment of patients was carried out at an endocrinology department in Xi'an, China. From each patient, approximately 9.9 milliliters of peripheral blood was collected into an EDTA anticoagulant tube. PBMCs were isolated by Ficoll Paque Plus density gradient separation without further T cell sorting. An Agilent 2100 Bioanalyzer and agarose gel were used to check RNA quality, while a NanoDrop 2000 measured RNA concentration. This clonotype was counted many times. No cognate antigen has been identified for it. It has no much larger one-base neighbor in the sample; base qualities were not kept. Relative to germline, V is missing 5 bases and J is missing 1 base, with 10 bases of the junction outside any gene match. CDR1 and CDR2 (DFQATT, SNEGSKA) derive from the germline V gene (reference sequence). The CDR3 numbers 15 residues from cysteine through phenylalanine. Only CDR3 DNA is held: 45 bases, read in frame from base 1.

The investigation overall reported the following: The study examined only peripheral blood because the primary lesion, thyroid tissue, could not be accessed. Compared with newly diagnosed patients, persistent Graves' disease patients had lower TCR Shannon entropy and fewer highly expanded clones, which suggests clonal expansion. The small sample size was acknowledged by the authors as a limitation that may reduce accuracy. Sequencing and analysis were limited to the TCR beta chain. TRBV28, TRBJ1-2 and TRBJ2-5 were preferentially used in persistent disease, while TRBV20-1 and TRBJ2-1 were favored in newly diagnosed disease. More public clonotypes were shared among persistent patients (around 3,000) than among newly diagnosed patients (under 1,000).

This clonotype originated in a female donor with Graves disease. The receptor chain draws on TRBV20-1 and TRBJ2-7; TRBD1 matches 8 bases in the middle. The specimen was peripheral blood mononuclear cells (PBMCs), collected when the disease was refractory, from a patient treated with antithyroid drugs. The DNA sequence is TGCAGTGCTGAGAGAACAGGGGGAAGTTCCTACGAGCAGTACTTC. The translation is CSAERTGGSSYEQYF.